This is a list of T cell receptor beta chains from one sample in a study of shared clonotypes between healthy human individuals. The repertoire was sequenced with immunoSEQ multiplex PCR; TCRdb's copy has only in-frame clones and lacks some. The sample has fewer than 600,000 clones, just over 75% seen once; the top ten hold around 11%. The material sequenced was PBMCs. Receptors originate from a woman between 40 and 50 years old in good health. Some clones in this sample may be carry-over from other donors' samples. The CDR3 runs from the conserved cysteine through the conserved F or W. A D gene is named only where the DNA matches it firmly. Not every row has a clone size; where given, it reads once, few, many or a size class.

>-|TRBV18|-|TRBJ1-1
TGTGCCAGCTCACCAAACAGGGCGAGGGACACTGAAGCTTTCTTT
CASSPNRARDTEAFF
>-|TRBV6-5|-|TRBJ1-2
TGTGCCAGCAGTTACTCGAGCTCATCCAACTATGGCTACACCTTC
CASSYSSSSNYGYTF
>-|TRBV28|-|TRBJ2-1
TGTGCCAGCAGTTTGACTTTCTCCTACAATGAGCAGTTCTTC
CASSLTFSYNEQFF
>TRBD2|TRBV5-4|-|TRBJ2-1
TGTGCCAGCAGCTCCCCGGGACTAGCAAACGACAATGAGCAGTTCTTC
CASSSPGLANDNEQFF
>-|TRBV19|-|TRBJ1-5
TGTGCCGGGGGAACAGAAGATGGACAGCCCCAGCATTTT
CAGGTEDGQPQHF
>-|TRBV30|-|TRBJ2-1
TGTGCCTGGAGAGGCCTAGCTTATTTCAATGAGCAGTTCTTC
CAWRGLAYFNEQFF
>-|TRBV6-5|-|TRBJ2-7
TGTGCCAGCAGTTCCCCCACTGGGGTAGCCTACGAGCAGTACTTC
CASSSPTGVAYEQYF
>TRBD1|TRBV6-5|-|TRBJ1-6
TGTGCCAGCAGCCGGACAGGGAAGAATTCACCCCTCCACTTT
CASSRTGKNSPLHF
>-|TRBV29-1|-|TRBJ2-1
TGCAGCGTTGAAGGGAGTCCGAATGAGCAGTTCTTC
CSVEGSPNEQFF
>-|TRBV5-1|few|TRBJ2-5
TGCGCCAGCAGCTTGGTTAACTTTCAAGAGACCCAGTACTTC
CASSLVNFQETQYF
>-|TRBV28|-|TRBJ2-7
TGTGCCAGCAGTTTGGGGTTAGAAGTCGAGCAGTACTTC
CASSLGLEVEQYF
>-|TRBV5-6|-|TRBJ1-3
TGTGCCAGCAGCTTTGTCTCTGGAAACACCATATATTTT
CASSFVSGNTIYF
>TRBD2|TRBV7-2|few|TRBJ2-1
TGTGCCAGCAGCCTTCCTGGGACTAGCGGGAGGGACAATGAGCAGTTCTTC
CASSLPGTSGRDNEQFF
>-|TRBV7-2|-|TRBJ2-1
TGTGCCAGCAGCTTGGATAACGGGCTATACAATGAGCAGTTCTTC
CASSLDNGLYNEQFF